This T cell receptor (beta chain) originates from a study of T-cell reconstitution after alpha-beta-depleted transplantation in children. Researchers prepared the TCRbeta library using unique molecular identifiers, the study reports. MiXCR, applied by TCRdb to the PCR reads, yields one record per CDR3 protein. This sample has roughly 500,000 distinct CDR3 sequences; about 31% occur once, and the top ten carry 2% to 2.5%. Specimen: PBMCs from the stem cell graft donor, collected from the stem cell graft. The sequence was obtained from a human donor who donated a stem cell graft to a child with aplastic anemia.

CDR3 loop: CASSFSGRAYFNEQFF. The CDR3 DNA sequence: TGTGCCAGCAGTTTCAGCGGGAGGGCCTATTTCAATGAGCAGTTCTTC. This chain uses TRBV12-3 or TRBV12-4 with TRBJ2-1; 10 positions agree with TRBD2. The CDR3 consists of 16 residues. V was clipped by 3 bases and J by 6 bases; unmatched bases: 8.